This entry lists 4 T cell receptor beta chains sequenced from one sample in a study of PD-1 blockade in classical Hodgkin lymphoma. Sequencing was performed with immunoSEQ multiplex PCR; in TCRdb, only in-frame clones are kept and a portion is missing. The table lists about 26,000 clones, roughly 62% of them singletons. There was relapse after autologous stem cell transplantation in every patient, and there was variation in brentuximab vedotin exposure. Sequences were derived from peripheral blood mononuclear cells (PBMCs), sampled before the second cycle of nivolumab. The source is a human donor with classical Hodgkin lymphoma.

The chain is built from TRBV5-6 and TRBJ2-5; perhaps TRBD1 as D (5 bases). The germline V gene encodes CDR1 SGHDT and CDR2 YYEEEE. The V end was cut by 4 bases, the J end by 2 bases, with 21 bases between. The CDR3 spans 17 residues. CDR3 in amino acids: CASSPLTQDTVQETQYF. CDR3 nucleotide sequence: TGTGCCAGCAGCCCTCTTACCCAGGACACTGTTCAAGAGACCCAGTACTTC.

The chain recombines TRBV15 with TRBJ2-6; D gene uncertain. Germline loops: CDR1 LNHNV, CDR2 YYDKDF (reference sequence). This CDR3 region has 17 residues. V was trimmed by 3 bases and J by 4 bases, leaving 16 bases between them. CDR3 coding DNA: TGTGCCACCAGCAGGGAAGGGCGAAGTCCAGGGGCCAACGTCCTGACTTTC. Protein sequence: CATSREGRSPGANVLTF.

This chain connects TRBV5-6 to TRBJ2-6; maybe TRBD1 (6 bases). The CDR3 length is 17 residues. Trimming cost V 7 bases and J 0 bases, with 17 bases left between them. Germline V CDR1 and CDR2: SGHDT, YYEEEE. CDR3: CASGPTGFRSGANVLTF. As DNA, the CDR3 is TGTGCCAGCGGACCCACAGGGTTCCGCTCTGGGGCCAACGTCCTGACTTTC.

The V call is TRBV7-2, the J call TRBJ2-1; D may correspond to TRBD1 or TRBD2 (5 bases each). Trimming stripped 6 bases from V and 7 bases from J, with 19 bases between. Germline V gene lookup returns CDR1 SGHTA and CDR2 FQGNSA. The CDR3 is 15 amino acids. The CDR3 nucleotides read TGTGCCAGCAGTCCAGGGACGGCCCGGCGAAATGAGCAGTTCTTC. It yields the protein CASSPGTARRNEQFF.